Given below is one TCR beta chain in context. Its antigen is still unknown. The V gene lost 0 bases and the J gene lost 0 bases, with 8 bases spanning the gap. This CDR3 region has 15 residues. CDR1 is ENHRY and CDR2 is SYGVKD in the germline V gene. The sample comes from a study of T cell repertoires in cytomegalovirus infection. TCRdb analysed the reads with MiXCR anew, one entry per CDR3 protein. Among 300,000 to 400,000 distinct CDR3 sequences listed, almost 30% were seen once. The TCR comes from a human donor in good health (CMV status not recorded). Some clones in this sample may be carry-over from other donors' samples. This specimen consisted of cultured PBMCs, obtained from culture after CMV antigen stimulation. The chain has TRBV10-3 and TRBJ1-1; no definite D call. CDR3: CAISESEDLNTEAFF. The CDR3 bases are TGTGCCATCAGTGAGTCTGAGGACTTGAACACTGAAGCTTTCTTT.